The 17 T cell receptor beta chains in this list originate from one sample, sequenced in a study of Ad26.COV2.S vaccination and SARS-CoV-2 variants. Sequencing used immunoSEQ multiplex PCR; TCRdb keeps in-frame clones, though not all of them. The sample lists roughly 380,000 clones; around 86% were seen once. Treatment described: roughly 19 received Ad26.COV2.S at low or high dose, single or two shots; about 5 received placebo; per-sample allocation not given. All samples were drawn on day 63, counting from the first vaccine or placebo injection. Sequencing used peripheral blood, obtained in a trial of Ad26.COV2.S vaccine versus placebo. These receptors were obtained from a person aged 18-65 years who received the Ad26.COV2.S COVID-19 vaccine or a placebo.

The rearrangement uses TRBV7-9 and TRBJ2-4, with 9 positions matching TRBD1. V gave up 5 bases and J gave up 6 bases; unmatched junction bases: 17. The germline V gene has CDR1 SEHNR and CDR2 FQNEAQ (reference sequence). CDR3 length equals 18 residues. The CDR3 coding sequence is TGTGCCAGCAGCACCAACCGGGACAGGGCTTGGGGTGGAAACATTCAGTACTTC. The encoded protein is CASSTNRDRAWGGNIQYF.

The rearrangement links TRBV11-2 to TRBJ2-1; 7 bases map to TRBD2. The CDR3 loop spans 15 amino acids. Germline values: CDR1 SGHAT, CDR2 FQNNGV. With V trimmed by 6 bases and J by 4 bases, 9 bases remained unmatched. The CDR3 reads CASSPWGEGYNEQFF. The CDR3 coding sequence is TGTGCCAGCAGTCCCTGGGGGGAGGGGTACAATGAGCAGTTCTTC.

This sequence joins TRBV7-3 and TRBJ1-2; a weak D match, TRBD1 (5 bases). The CDR3 sequence is 13 residues long. CDR1 is SGHTA, CDR2 FQGTGA, per germline. V dropped 2 bases and J dropped 7 bases, with 11 bases sitting between them. CDR3 bases: TGTGCCAGCAGCTTAGACACTGGGGGTGGCTACACCTTC. Translating gives CASSLDTGGGYTF.

The chain joins TRBV27 to TRBJ1-6; TRBD1 aligns across 8 bases. The CDR3 sequence is 16 residues long. V lost 5 bases, J lost 7 bases, and 10 bases stayed unmatched. The V gene's germline CDR1 is MNHEY and CDR2 SMNVEV (reference sequence). The CDR3 DNA is TGTGCCAGCAGTCCCCACACCGGGACAGGAAATTCACCCCTCCACTTT. It specifies CASSPHTGTGNSPLHF.

In this sample, this clone turned up once. This rearrangement joins TRBV19 to TRBJ2-1; D ambiguous. Trimming pared 0 bases from V and 3 bases from J, leaving 9 bases between. The CDR3 is made up of 15 amino acids. CDR1 is LNHDA and CDR2 is SQIVND in the germline V gene (reference sequence). CDR3 sequence reads: CASSIDVPLYNEQFF. CDR3 nucleotide sequence: TGTGCCAGTAGTATAGATGTCCCACTCTACAATGAGCAGTTCTTC.

This rearrangement joins TRBV5-1 to TRBJ2-2; D uncertain. From germline, CDR1 is SGHRS and CDR2 YFSETQ. Trimming took 0 bases from V and 2 from J, leaving 2 bases between them. The CDR3 runs to 13 residues. This chain's CDR3 is CASSLANTGELFF. The DNA of the CDR3 is TGCGCCAGCAGCTTGGCTAACACCGGGGAGCTGTTTTTT.

This chain uses TRBV4-2 with TRBJ2-5, with 10 bases fitting TRBD2. Germline values: CDR1 LGHNA, CDR2 YNFKEQ. This CDR3 comprises 17 residues. V lost 0 bases and J lost 9; bases outside the gene matches: 13. CDR3 nucleotide sequence: TGTGCCAGCAGCCAAGATCTAGCGGGGGCCTCATTAATGTCCCAGTACTTC. As protein: CASSQDLAGASLMSQYF.

J is TRBJ2-2 and V is TRBV7-2; perhaps TRBD1 as D (6 bases). The length of the CDR3 is 16 residues. CDR1 and CDR2 from the germline V gene are SGHTA and FQGNSA. Trimming removed 1 base at V and 3 bases at J, with 12 bases between. CDR3 sequence reads: CASSLGPQGYTGELFF. Here the CDR3 DNA reads TGTGCCAGCAGCTTAGGACCGCAGGGGTACACCGGGGAGCTGTTTTTT.

The rearrangement joins TRBV5-1 to TRBJ2-5; no clear D gene. The V end lost 2 bases, the J end lost 4 bases, and 9 bases lay between the germline ends. This CDR3 spans 13 amino acids. Germline assignment: CDR1 SGHRS and CDR2 YFSETQ. This CDR3 is CASSLFRGETQYF. The CDR3 region has the DNA TGCGCCAGCAGCTTATTCCGCGGAGAGACCCAGTACTTC.

The chain employs TRBV21-1 and TRBJ1-1; the tabulated D call, TRBD1, remains unverified against the DNA. TRBV21-1 is shown as a pseudogene. The CDR3 has 10 residues. CDR3 residues: CASTPGRAFF. The CDR3 nucleotides read TGTGCCAGCACCCCAGGCCGGGCTTTCTTT.

This chain connects TRBV6-1 to TRBJ1-4; D remains unclear. V lost 2 bases, J lost 8 bases, and 12 bases lay in between. Germline lookup yields CDR1 MNHNS and CDR2 SASEGT. The CDR3 spans 14 residues. The CDR3 sequence is CASSEIGPLEKLFF. The CDR3 nucleotides read TGTGCCAGCAGTGAAATTGGGCCCCTCGAAAAACTGTTTTTT.

The chain combines TRBV7-8 with TRBJ1-6, with TRBD1 matching 9 bases. CDR3 size: 14 residues. The germline V gene encodes CDR1 SGHVS and CDR2 FQNEAQ. The V segment lost 7 bases and the J segment 7 bases; nucleotides outside the gene matches: 5. The CDR3 DNA sequence: TGTGCCAGCACTCGGGACAGGGTGAATTCACCCCTCCACTTT. Protein sequence: CASTRDRVNSPLHF.

The table lists this clone with a few counts. The rearrangement joins TRBV5-5 to TRBJ2-6, with 8 nucleotides matching TRBD1. There are 16 residues in the CDR3. Germline V gene lookup returns CDR1 SGHKS and CDR2 YYEKEE (reference sequence). After removal of 4 bases from V and 0 bases from J, the junction contained 3 bases not matched to a gene. For the CDR3, the DNA is TGTGCCAGCAGCCCAGGGGGCAACTCTGGGGCCAACGTCCTGACTTTC. Protein product: CASSPGGNSGANVLTF.

This chain connects TRBV2 to TRBJ1-3; 7 bases match TRBD1. V lost 7 bases and J lost 0; bases outside the gene matches: 15. The length of the CDR3 is 18 residues. CDR1 and CDR2 (germline): SNHLY, FYNNEI. In DNA, the CDR3 is TGTGCCAGCACCCGAGGGCAGGGGGTATTCTACTCTGGAAACACCATATATTTT. As protein: CASTRGQGVFYSGNTIYF.

The gene calls are TRBV9 and TRBJ2-1; a weak D match, TRBD1 (5 bases). This CDR3 is 12 amino acids long. The V end was cut by 4 bases, the J end by 7 bases, with 9 bases between. Germline-derived CDR1 and CDR2 are SGDLS and YYNGEE. This chain's CDR3 is CASSITGNEQFF. The CDR3 DNA is TGTGCCAGCAGCATCACAGGAAATGAGCAGTTCTTC.

The gene calls are TRBV15 and TRBJ2-5; 7 nucleotides agree with TRBD2. The J segment lost 4 bases and the V segment lost 0 bases, leaving 5 bases of the junction unmatched. This CDR3 is built from 15 residues. Germline V CDR1 and CDR2: LNHNV, YYDKDF (reference sequence). The CDR3 region is CATSRDLGEGETQYF. The CDR3 DNA reads as TGTGCCACCAGCAGAGATTTGGGGGAGGGAGAGACCCAGTACTTC.

V usage is TRBV18 and J usage is TRBJ1-1; 7 nucleotides align to TRBD1. This CDR3 contains 15 residues. The germline V gene encodes CDR1 KGHSH and CDR2 LQKENI. V dropped 4 bases and J dropped 5; count of bases not matched to a gene: 10. The CDR3 spells CASSRATGSRTEAFF. CDR3 nucleotides: TGTGCCAGCTCACGCGCGACAGGGTCGAGGACTGAAGCTTTCTTT. The full variable domain, in which reference TRBV18 and TRBJ1-1 provide the parts outside the CDR3, is NAGVMQNPRHLVRRRGQEARLRCSPMKGHSHVYWYRQLPEEGLKFMVYLQKENIIDESGMPKERFSAEFPKEGPSILRIQQVVRGDSAAYFCASSRATGSRTEAFFGQGTRLTVV.